The entry that follows covers one T cell receptor (beta chain) sequence. Its antigen is as yet unknown. Libraries of TCR beta came from iRepertoire HTBI primers plus Arm-PCR of CDR3 regions. TCRdb called the multiplex PCR reads again in MiXCR, with one record for every CDR3 protein. The table lists hundreds of thousands of distinct CDR3 sequences, about 15% of them singletons. The record originates from a study of regulatory T cells in long-lasting Graves disease. Time point denoted: newly diagnosed GD, antithyroid drugs for less than 3 months. PBMCs provided the RNA from which the TCR library was made. Each patient gave approximately 10 milliliters of EDTA-anticoagulated peripheral blood. Germline CDR1 LGHDT, CDR2 YNNKEL (reference sequence). This CDR3 is 18 amino acids long. J was trimmed by 4 bases and V by 6 bases; bases with no gene match: 19. Overall study results and limits: Persistent Graves' patients showed reduced TCR diversity versus newly diagnosed patients.

These records were also assigned to another study, of T cells in Graves' hyperthyroidism and ophthalmopathy. That work adds: Criteria for exclusion of patients were uncontrolled infection, other autoimmune disease, pregnancy or lactation. Researchers report that a 13 V-J model separated ophthalmopathy from stable hyperthyroidism.

Sequences were derived from peripheral blood mononuclear cells (PBMCs), sampled at new diagnosis, from a patient treated with antithyroid drugs. The clonotype was recovered from a woman aged 25-40 years with Graves disease. This chain joins TRBV3-1 and TRBJ2-3, with 7 bases identical to TRBD2. CDR3 loop: CASSGVRVMREGPDTQYF. CDR3 coding DNA: TGTGCCAGCAGTGGAGTTCGGGTTATGAGGGAGGGCCCAGATACGCAGTATTTT.